This T cell receptor (beta chain) was observed in a study of brain T cells in children with intractable seizures. Study-level findings and limits: Clones missing pre-surgery may reflect undersampling of that blood sample.

As regards this clone: Antigen unknown.

The germline V gene has CDR1 SGHRS and CDR2 YFSETQ. The CDR3 covers 16 residues. J lost 0 bases, V lost 5 bases, and 2 bases had no gene match. Only cases whose brain tissue showed the highest T cell transcript signatures were sequenced. At least one anti-epileptic drug was given before surgery. The table came from immunoSEQ multiplex PCR; TCRdb's copy has only in-frame clones and leaves some out. Of tens of thousands of clones in the sample, approximately 94% were seen once. The sequence came from a boy in the first two years of life with tuberous sclerosis and intractable seizures. This specimen consisted of peripheral blood, obtained at surgery. The rearrangement uses TRBV5-1 and TRBJ2-1; 13 positions agree with TRBD2. DNA for the CDR3: TGCGCCAGCAGTCGGACTAGCGGGAGCTCCTACAATGAGCAGTTCTTC. It yields the protein CASSRTSGSSYNEQFF.